This T cell receptor beta chain was captured in a study of T cells in tuberculosis (dated by TCRdb to about 2018). Study-wide context: In the study, CD1B tetramers and high-throughput TCR immunosequencing were combined to characterize T cells specific for the mycobacterial lipid antigen glucose monomycolate (GMM). A South African clinical cohort compared IGRA-negative adolescents, IGRA-positive adolescents with latent tuberculosis and adults with active tuberculosis, under 13 per group.

At study entry, adolescents were screened for latent tuberculosis infection by tuberculin skin test and QuantiFERON-TB GOLD In-Tube IGRA. Immunosequencing was performed on unsorted cryopreserved PBMC, with roughly 100,000 T cells per clinical donor covered on average. Eleven high schools in the Worcester region of the Western Cape, South Africa, served as enrollment sites for adolescents aged 12 to 18 years. Around 10 M. tuberculosis-infected and roughly ten uninfected adolescents were selected with matching for age and sex. PBMC from adolescents were isolated by density centrifugation from freshly drawn heparinized blood and were then cryopreserved. Regarding this clone: No cognate antigen has been identified for it. Per-nucleotide qualities are absent, and no much larger clonotype sits a single base away.

Broad study findings and their caveats: Using GEM motif frequencies, a classifier achieved approximately 72% accuracy, whereas a classifier built on the diverse GMM-specific repertoire got to more than 85% accuracy (AUROC 0.75 to 0.9). Clinical samples were selected based on the availability of cryopreserved specimens, with adults included as active tuberculosis cases and adolescents included as controls. Shorter CDR3-alpha lengths in active tuberculosis patients partly drove the smaller NN-distances, and the TCR-beta difference was not statistically significant. Smaller mean NN-distances to GMM-specific TCRs were observed in active tuberculosis TCR-alpha repertoires than in IGRA-negative controls, suggesting clonal expansion of GMM-specific TCRs.

Measured from the cysteine to the phenylalanine, the CDR3 is 13 residues long. The CDR3 DNA has 39 bases and is translated from base 1. CDR1 and CDR2, looked up from the germline V gene, are SQVTM and ANQGSEA. Relative to germline, V is 6 bases shorter and J is 0 bases shorter, with 11 bases between their ends. The immunoSEQ multiplex PCR assay was used to generate TCR libraries, with TCR-beta and/or TCR-alpha/delta assays applied to each sample. The Illumina high-throughput platform was used to sequence the amplified TCR libraries. The study's own analysis went as follows. Clustering and dimensionality reduction relied on pairwise TCRdist distances among GMM-specific receptors from T cells that were either sorted ex vivo or expanded in vitro. Each clinical repertoire was scored by mean NN-distance, the average TCRdist to the nearest 10% of tetramer-positive reference sequences. GEM TCR motif frequency was computed as the fraction of unique TCRs matching known GEM sequences by V/J usage and CDR3 length. Active tuberculosis was classified by linear discriminant analysis with leave-one-out cross-validation, implemented in scikit-learn. TCRdb retrieved this table from immuneACCESS and kept in-frame rearrangements only. Not all clones are present; in checked studies, unresolved V genes account for under half, and no reason is known for the remainder. Clonal size and the V and J genes are those of that table, whereas D and trimming came from the DNA. A total of 20,000 to 25,000 clones appear in this sample, around 91% of them only once. Roughly 15% of the sample rests with the top ten.

The sequence came from a donor under 30 with latent tuberculosis or without tuberculosis infection. This chain is built from TRBV29-1 and TRBJ1-1; a weak D assignment points to TRBD1 (6 bases agree). The sample taken for sequencing was PBMCs. The CDR3 corresponds to CSVGQLLNTEAFF. The sequenced DNA: TGCAGCGTAGGACAGCTTCTGAACACTGAAGCTTTCTTT.